This T cell receptor (beta chain) is from a study of shared clonotypes between healthy human individuals. The CDR3 totals 13 residues. Germline V CDR1 and CDR2: SEHNR, FQNEAQ (reference sequence). V lost 4 bases, J lost 3 bases, and 9 bases lay in between. Here immunoSEQ multiplex PCR was the method, and the copy in TCRdb shows in-frame clones only, minus some. The data show some 800,000 clones, with nearly 95% seen just once and approximately 25% held by the top ten. In the naive CD8 group, cells lacked CD45RO and were positively selected for CCR7, so terminally differentiated effector memory CD45RA+ cells were left out.

The V and J genes are TRBV7-9 and TRBJ2-5; D possibly uses TRBD1 or TRBD2 (5 bases each). The material sequenced was naive CD8+ T cells sorted from blood. This receptor was identified in a man under 40 in good health. The CDR3 nucleotides are TGTGCCAGCAGCTCGGGGACGGAAGAGACCCAGTACTTC. Translating it yields CASSSGTEETQYF.